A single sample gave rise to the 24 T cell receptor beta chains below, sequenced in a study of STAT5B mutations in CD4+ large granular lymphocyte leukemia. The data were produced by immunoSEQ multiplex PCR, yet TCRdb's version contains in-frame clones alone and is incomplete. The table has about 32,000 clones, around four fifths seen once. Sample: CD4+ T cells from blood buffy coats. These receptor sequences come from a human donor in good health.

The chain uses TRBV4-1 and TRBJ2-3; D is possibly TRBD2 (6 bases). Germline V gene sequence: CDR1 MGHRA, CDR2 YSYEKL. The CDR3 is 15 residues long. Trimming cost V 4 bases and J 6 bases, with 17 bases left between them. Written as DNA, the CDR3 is TGCGCCAGCAGCCGAGTAGCGGATAGGTCGGATACGCAGTATTTT. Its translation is CASSRVADRSDTQYF.

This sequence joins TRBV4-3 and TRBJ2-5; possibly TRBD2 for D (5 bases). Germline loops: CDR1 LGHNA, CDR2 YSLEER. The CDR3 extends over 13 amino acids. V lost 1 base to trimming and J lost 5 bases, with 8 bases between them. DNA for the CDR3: TGCGCCAGCAGCCAAGGAGAGCGGGAGACCCAGTACTTC. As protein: CASSQGERETQYF.

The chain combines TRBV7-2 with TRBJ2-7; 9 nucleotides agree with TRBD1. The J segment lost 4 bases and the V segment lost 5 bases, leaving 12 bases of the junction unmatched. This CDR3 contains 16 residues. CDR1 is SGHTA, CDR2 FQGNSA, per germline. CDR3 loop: CASSRTGGAVAYEQYF. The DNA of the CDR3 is TGTGCCAGCAGCAGAACAGGGGGCGCGGTCGCGTACGAGCAGTACTTC. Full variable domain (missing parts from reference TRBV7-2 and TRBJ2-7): GAGVSQSPSNKVTEKGKDVELRCDPISGHTALYWYRQSLGQGLEFLIYFQGNSAPDKSGLPSDRFSAERTGGSVSTLTIQRTQQEDSAVYLCASSRTGGAVAYEQYFGPGTRLTVT.

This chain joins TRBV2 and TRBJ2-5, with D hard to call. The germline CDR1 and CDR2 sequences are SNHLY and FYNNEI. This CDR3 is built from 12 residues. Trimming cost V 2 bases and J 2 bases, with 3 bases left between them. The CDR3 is CASSENQETQYF. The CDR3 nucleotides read TGTGCCAGCAGTGAAAATCAAGAGACCCAGTACTTC. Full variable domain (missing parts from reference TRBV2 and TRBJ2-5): EPEVTQTPSHQVTQMGQEVILRCVPISNHLYFYWYRQILGQKVEFLVSFYNNEISEKSEIFDDQFSVERPDGSNFTLKIRSTKLEDSAMYFCASSENQETQYFGPGTRLLVL.

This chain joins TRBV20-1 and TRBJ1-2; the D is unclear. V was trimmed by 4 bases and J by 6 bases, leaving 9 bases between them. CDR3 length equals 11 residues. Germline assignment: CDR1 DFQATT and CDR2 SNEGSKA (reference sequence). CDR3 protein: CSAIIFNGYTF. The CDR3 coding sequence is TGCAGTGCTATAATTTTCAATGGCTACACCTTC.

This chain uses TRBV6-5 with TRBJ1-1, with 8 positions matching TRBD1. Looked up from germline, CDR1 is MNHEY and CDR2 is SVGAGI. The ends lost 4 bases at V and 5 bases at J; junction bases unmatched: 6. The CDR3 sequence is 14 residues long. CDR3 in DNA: TGTGCCAGCAGTTTCGACAGGGGACCTACTGAAGCTTTCTTT. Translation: CASSFDRGPTEAFF.

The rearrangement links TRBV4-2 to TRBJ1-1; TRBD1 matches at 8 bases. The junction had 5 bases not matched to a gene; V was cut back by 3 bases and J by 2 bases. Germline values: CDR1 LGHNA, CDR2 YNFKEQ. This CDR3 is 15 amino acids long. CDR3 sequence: CASSQPGTGNTEAFF. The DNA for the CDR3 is TGTGCCAGCAGCCAGCCCGGGACAGGAAACACTGAAGCTTTCTTT.

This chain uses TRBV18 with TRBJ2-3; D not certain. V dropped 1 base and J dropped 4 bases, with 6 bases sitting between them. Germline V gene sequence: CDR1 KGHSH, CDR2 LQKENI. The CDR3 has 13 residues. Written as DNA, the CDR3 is TGTGCCAGCTCACCACAATCAGCAGATACGCAGTATTTT. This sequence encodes CASSPQSADTQYF.

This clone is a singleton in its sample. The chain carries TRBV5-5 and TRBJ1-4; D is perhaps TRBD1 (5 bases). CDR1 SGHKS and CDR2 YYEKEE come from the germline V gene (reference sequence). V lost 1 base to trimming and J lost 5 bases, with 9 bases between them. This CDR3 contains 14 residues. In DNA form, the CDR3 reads TGTGCCAGCAGCTTGTGGGGCGGGAATGAAAAACTGTTTTTT. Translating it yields CASSLWGGNEKLFF.

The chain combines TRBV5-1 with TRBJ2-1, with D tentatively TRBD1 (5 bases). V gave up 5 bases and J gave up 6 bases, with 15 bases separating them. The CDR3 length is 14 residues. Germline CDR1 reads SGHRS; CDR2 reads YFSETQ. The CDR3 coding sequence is TGCGCCAGCAGTATGGGTCAGGGTAGCAATGAGCAGTTCTTC. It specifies CASSMGQGSNEQFF.

The CDR3 DNA reads TGCGCCAGCAGCCAATATGGGACTAGCGGAAGCACAGATACGCAGTATTTT. Residues: CASSQYGTSGSTDTQYF. V usage is TRBV4-1 and J usage is TRBJ2-3, with 11 positions matching TRBD2. CDR1 and CDR2 (germline): MGHRA, YSYEKL. The CDR3 totals 17 residues. Trimming took 2 bases from V and 0 from J; bases not matched to a gene: 4.

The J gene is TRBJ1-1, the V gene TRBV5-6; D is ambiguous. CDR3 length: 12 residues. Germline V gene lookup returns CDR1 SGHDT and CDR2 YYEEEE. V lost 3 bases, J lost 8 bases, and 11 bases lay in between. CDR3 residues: CASSSLTAEAFF. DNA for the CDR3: TGTGCCAGCAGCTCACTTACTGCGGAAGCTTTCTTT. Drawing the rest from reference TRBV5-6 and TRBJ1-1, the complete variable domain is DAGVTQSPTHLIKTRGQQVTLRCSPKSGHDTVSWYQQALGQGPQFIFQYYEEEERQRGNFPDRFSGHQFPNYSSELNVNALLLGDSALYLCASSSLTAEAFFGQGTRLTVV.

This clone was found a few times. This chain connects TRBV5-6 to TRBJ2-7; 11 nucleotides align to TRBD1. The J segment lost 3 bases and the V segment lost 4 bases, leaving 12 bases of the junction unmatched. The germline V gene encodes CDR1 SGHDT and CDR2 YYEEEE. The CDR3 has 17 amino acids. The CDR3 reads CASSPFGQGATLYEQYF. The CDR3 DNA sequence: TGTGCCAGCAGCCCATTCGGACAGGGGGCGACTCTCTACGAGCAGTACTTC.

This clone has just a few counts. CDR3 coding DNA: TGTGCCAGCAGTGACGTTGGGGGCTACACCTTC. It encodes CASSDVGGYTF. The J gene is TRBJ1-2, the V gene TRBV6-4; D gene unclear. V was cut by 2 bases and J by 8 bases, with 6 bases left in between. The CDR3 is 11 residues long. Per germline, CDR1 MRHNA and CDR2 SNTAGT.

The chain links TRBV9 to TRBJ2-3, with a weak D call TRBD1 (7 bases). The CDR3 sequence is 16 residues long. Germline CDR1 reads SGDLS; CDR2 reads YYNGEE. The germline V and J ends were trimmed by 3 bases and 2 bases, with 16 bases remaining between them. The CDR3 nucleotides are TGTGCCAGCAGCGAGGGCGGGACAGCAAACACAGATACGCAGTATTTT. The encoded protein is CASSEGGTANTDTQYF.

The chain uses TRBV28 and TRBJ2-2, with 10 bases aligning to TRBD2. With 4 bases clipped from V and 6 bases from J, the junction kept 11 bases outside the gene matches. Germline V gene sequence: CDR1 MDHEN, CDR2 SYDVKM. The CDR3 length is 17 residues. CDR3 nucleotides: TGTGCCAGCAGTTCACGGCTAGCGGGAGTTTCGCCCGGGGAGCTGTTTTTT. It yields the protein CASSSRLAGVSPGELFF.

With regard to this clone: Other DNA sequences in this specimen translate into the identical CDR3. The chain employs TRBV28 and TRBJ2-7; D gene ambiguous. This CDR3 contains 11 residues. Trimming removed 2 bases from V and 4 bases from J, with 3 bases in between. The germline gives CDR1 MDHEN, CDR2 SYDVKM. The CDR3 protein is CASSLGYEQYF. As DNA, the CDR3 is TGTGCCAGCAGTTTAGGGTACGAGCAGTACTTC.

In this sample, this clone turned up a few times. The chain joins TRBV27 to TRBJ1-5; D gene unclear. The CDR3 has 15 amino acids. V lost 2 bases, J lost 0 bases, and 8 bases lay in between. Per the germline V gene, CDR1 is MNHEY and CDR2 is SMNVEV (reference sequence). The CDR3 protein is CASSLAANSNQPQHF. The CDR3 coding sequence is TGTGCCAGCAGTTTAGCCGCTAATAGCAATCAGCCCCAGCATTTT.

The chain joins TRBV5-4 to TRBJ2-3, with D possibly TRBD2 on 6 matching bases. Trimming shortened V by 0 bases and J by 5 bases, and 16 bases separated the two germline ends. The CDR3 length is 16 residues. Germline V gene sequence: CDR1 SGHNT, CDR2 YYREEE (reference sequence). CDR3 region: CASSLGRALAGDTQYF. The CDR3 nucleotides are TGTGCCAGCAGCTTGGGGCGGGCACTAGCCGGAGATACGCAGTATTTT.

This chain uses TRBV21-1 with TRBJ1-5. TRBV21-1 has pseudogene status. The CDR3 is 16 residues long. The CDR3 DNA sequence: TGTGCCAGCAGCAAAGCGCTTCCCTCCGGCAATCAGCCCCAGCATTTT. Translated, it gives CASSKALPSGNQPQHF.

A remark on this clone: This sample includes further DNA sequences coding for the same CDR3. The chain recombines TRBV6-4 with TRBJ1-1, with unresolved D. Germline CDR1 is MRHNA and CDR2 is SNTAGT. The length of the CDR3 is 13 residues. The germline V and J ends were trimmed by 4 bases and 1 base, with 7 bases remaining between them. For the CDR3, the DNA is TGTGCCAGCAGTGTTGAGGAGAACACTGAAGCTTTCTTT. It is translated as CASSVEENTEAFF.

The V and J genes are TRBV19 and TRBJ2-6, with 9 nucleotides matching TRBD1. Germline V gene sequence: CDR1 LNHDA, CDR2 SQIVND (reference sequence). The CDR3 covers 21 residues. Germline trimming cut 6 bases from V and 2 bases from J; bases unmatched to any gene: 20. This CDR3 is CASRPRSGSGTGWTGANVLTF. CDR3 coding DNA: TGTGCCAGTAGGCCCCGCTCGGGCAGCGGGACAGGGTGGACTGGGGCCAACGTCCTGACTTTC.

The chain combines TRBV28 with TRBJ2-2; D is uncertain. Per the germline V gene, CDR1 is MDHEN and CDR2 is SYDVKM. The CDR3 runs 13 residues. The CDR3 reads CASSAKNTGELFF. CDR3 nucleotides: TGTGCGTCATCTGCGAAAAACACCGGGGAGCTGTTTTTT.

The CDR3 nucleotides are TGTGCCAGCTCACCCCCCCATGGGAACACTGAAGCTTTCTTT. This translates into CASSPPHGNTEAFF. The rearrangement links TRBV18 to TRBJ1-1; D is undetermined. V was clipped by 3 bases and J by 1 base, with 9 bases between them. The CDR3 has 14 amino acids. Germline V CDR1 and CDR2: KGHSH, LQKENI.